The source of this TCR beta chain is a study of T cell clonality in common variable immunodeficiency. Study findings and constraints: Repertoire-complication correlations in CVID were limited by patient heterogeneity.

This CDR3 is built from 14 residues. J lost 2 bases, V lost 5 bases, and 5 bases had no gene match. Germline V gene lookup returns CDR1 SGHVS and CDR2 FQNEAQ. Both groups were predominantly of Caucasian heritage. Produced via immunoSEQ multiplex PCR; TCRdb's table is partial and in-frame only. The repertoire has roughly 55,000 clones, none seen only once; the ten largest take 5.4%. Ten or more counts support this clone. No antigen is known for it. The read terminates 3 residues ahead of where the CDR3 ends, so the germline J gene completes it. This TCR derives from a person aged 18 to 75 in good health. The sequencing sample was made of peripheral blood mononuclear cells. The chain links TRBV7-8 to TRBJ1-1; 7 bases agree with TRBD1. The covered CDR3 bases are TGTGCCAGCAGCCCGACAGGGATTAACACTGAA. This encodes CASSPTGINTE. The whole CDR3 sequence is CASSPTGINTEAFF.